This T cell receptor beta chain was recovered during a study of shared clonotypes between healthy human individuals. Points from the study as a whole: Sequencing depth was predicted to influence how clonotypes are shared among donors.

Remarks on this clone: Its antigen is unknown.

At a deep level, the assay was run. Some clones are missing from TCRdb's copy, which holds only in-frame ones; the method was immunoSEQ multiplex PCR. The sample lists 2 million to 2.5 million clones, over 90% seen once, with about 0.39% in the top ten. V shed 5 bases and J 2 bases; nucleotides not matched to a gene: 9. Looked up from germline, CDR1 is SGHRS and CDR2 is YFSETQ. The CDR3 length is 16 residues. Sequencing was carried out using naive CD4+ T cells from PBMCs. The subset here: CD45RA+ positively selected. This chain uses TRBV5-1 with TRBJ2-1; 8 bases match TRBD2. The source is a man between 18 and 35 years old in good health. Some clones in this sample may be carry-over from other donors' samples. CDR3 DNA sequence: TGCGCCAGCAGTCAGACCCAGCGGGGGCCCTACAATGAGCAGTTCTTC. Translation gives CASSQTQRGPYNEQFF.